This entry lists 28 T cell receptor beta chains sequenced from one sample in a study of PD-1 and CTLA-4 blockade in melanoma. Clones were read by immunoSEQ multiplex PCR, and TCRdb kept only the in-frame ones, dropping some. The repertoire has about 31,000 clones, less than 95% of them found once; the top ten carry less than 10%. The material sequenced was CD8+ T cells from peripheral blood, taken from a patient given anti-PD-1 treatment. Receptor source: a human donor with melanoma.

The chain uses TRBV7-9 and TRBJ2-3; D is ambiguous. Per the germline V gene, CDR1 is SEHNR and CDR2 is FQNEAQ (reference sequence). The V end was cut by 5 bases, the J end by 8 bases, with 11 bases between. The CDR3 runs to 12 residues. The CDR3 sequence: CASSPLGSTQYF. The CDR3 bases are TGTGCCAGCAGCCCCCTGGGAAGTACGCAGTATTTT.

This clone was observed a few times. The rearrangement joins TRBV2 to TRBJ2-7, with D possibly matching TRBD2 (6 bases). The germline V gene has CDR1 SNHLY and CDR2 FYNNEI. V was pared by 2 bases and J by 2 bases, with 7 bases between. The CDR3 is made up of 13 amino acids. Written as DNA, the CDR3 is TGTGCCAGCAGTGAAAGACTAGCCTACGAGCAGTACTTC. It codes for CASSERLAYEQYF.

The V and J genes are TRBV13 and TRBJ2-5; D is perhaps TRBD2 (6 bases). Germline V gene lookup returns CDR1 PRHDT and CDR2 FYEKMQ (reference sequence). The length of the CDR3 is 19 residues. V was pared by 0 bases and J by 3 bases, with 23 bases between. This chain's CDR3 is CASSLGTRDAGFWEETQYF. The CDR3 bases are TGTGCCAGCAGCTTAGGGACGCGGGATGCGGGGTTTTGGGAAGAGACCCAGTACTTC.

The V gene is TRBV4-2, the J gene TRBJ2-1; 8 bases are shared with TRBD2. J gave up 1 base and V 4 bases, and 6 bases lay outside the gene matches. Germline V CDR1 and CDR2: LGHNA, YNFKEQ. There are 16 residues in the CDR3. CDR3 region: CASSPATSGSYNEQFF. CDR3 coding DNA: TGTGCCAGCAGCCCCGCCACTAGCGGATCCTACAATGAGCAGTTCTTC.

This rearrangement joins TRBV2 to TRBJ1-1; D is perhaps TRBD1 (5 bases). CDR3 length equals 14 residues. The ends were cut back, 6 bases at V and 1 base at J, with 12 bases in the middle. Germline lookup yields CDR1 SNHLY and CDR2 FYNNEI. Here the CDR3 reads CASSPPGTNTEAFF. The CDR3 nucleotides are TGTGCCAGCAGCCCCCCCGGGACGAACACTGAAGCTTTCTTT.

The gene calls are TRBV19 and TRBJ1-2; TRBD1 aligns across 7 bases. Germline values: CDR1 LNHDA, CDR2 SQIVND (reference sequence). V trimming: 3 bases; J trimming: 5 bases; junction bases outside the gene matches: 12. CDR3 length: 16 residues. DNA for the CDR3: TGTGCCAGTAGTATCTTTGCGGCGGGACAGATTTATGGCTACACCTTC. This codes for CASSIFAAGQIYGYTF. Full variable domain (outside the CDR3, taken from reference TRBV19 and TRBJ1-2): DGGITQSPKYLFRKEGQNVTLSCEQNLNHDAMYWYRQDPGQGLRLIYYSQIVNDFQKGDIAEGYSVSREKKESFPLTVTSAQKNPTAFYLCASSIFAAGQIYGYTFGSGTRLTVV.

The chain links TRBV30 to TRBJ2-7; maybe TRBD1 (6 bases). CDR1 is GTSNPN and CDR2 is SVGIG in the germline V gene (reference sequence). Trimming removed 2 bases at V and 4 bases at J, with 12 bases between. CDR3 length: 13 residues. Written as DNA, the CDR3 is TGTGCCTGGAGTTTGGGACATTCGTACGAGCAGTACTTC. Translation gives CAWSLGHSYEQYF.

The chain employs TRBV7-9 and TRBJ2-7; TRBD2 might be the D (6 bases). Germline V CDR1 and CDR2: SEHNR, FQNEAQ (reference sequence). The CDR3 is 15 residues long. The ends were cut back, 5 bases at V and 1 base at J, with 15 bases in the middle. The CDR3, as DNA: TGTGCCAGCAGCCCTCGAGCGGCGGGGTCCTACGAGCAGTACTTC. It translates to CASSPRAAGSYEQYF.

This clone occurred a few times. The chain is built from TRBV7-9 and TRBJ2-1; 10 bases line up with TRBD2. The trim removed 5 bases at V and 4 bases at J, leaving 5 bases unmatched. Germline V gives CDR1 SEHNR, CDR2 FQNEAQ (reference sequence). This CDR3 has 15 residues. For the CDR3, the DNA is TGTGCCAGCAGCCCAGGAGCGGGAGGGTACAATGAGCAGTTCTTC. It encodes CASSPGAGGYNEQFF.

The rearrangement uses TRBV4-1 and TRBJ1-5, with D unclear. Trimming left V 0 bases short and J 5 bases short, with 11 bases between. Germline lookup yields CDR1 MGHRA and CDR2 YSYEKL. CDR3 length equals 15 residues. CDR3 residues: CASSQDLGGDQPQHF. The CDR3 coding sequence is TGCGCCAGCAGCCAAGATCTTGGAGGAGATCAGCCCCAGCATTTT.

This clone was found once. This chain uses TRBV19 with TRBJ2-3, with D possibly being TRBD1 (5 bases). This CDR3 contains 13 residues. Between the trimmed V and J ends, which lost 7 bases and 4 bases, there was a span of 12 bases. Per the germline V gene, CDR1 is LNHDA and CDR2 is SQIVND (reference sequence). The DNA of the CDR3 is TGTGCCAGTAAAGCAGGGCTCGCAGATACGCAGTATTTT. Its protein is CASKAGLADTQYF.

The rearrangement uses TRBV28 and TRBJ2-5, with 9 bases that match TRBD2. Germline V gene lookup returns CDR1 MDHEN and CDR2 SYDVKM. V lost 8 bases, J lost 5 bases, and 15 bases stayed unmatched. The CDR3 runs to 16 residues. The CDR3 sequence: CASWGLAGGGAETQYF. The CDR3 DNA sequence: TGTGCCAGCTGGGGCCTTGCGGGAGGGGGGGCGGAGACCCAGTACTTC.

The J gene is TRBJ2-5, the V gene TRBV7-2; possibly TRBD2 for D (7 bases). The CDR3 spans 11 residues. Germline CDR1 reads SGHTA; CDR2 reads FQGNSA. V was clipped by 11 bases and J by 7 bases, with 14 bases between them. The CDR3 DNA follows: TGTGCCCTCGAGAGGGGGGGGACCCAGTACTTC. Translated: CALERGGTQYF.

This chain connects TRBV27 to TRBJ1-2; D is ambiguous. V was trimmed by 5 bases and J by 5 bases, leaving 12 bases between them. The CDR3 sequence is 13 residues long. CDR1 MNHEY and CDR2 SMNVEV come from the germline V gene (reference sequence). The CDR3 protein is CASSLARGYGYTF. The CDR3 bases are TGTGCCAGCAGTCTGGCCCGGGGTTATGGCTACACCTTC.

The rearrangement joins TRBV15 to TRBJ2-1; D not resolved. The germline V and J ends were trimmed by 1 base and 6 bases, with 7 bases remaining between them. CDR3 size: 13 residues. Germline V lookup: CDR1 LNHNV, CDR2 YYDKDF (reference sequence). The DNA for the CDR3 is TGTGCCACCAGCAGAGGGGCCTCCAATGAGCAGTTCTTC. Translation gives CATSRGASNEQFF. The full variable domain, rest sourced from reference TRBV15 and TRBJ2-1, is DAMVIQNPRYQVTQFGKPVTLSCSQTLNHNVMYWYQQKSSQAPKLLFHYYDKDFNNEADTPDNFQSRRPNTSFCFLDIRSPGLGDTAMYLCATSRGASNEQFFGPGTRLTVL.

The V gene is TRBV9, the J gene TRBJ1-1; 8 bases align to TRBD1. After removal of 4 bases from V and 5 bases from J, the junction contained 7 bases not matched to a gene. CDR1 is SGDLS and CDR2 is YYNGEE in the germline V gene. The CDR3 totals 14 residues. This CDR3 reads CASSPTGGGTEAFF. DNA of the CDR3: TGTGCCAGCAGCCCTACAGGGGGAGGAACTGAAGCTTTCTTT.

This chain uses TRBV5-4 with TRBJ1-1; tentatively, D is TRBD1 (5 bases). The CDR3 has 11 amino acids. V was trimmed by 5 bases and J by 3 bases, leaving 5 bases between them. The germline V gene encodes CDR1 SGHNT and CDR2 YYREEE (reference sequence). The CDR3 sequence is CASRGDTEAFF. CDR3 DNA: TGTGCCAGCAGGGGGGACACTGAAGCTTTCTTT.

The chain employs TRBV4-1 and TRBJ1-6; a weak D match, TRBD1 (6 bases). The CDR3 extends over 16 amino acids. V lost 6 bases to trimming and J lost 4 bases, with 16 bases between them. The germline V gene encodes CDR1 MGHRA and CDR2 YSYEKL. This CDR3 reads CASSWGEGGYNSPLHF. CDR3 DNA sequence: TGCGCCAGCAGTTGGGGGGAGGGGGGTTATAATTCACCCCTCCACTTT.

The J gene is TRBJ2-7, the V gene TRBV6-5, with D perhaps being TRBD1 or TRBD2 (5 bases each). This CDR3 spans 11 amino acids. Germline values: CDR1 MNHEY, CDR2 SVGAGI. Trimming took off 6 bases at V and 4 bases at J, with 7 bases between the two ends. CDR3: CASREGYEQYF. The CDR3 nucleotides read TGTGCCAGCAGAGAGGGGTACGAGCAGTACTTC.

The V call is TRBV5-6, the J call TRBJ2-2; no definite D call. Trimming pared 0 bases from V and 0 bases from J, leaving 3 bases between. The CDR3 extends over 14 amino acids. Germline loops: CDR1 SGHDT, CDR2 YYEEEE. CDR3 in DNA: TGTGCCAGCAGCTTGGCAGCGAACACCGGGGAGCTGTTTTTT. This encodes CASSLAANTGELFF. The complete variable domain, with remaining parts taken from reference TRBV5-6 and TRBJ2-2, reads DAGVTQSPTHLIKTRGQQVTLRCSPKSGHDTVSWYQQALGQGPQFIFQYYEEEERQRGNFPDRFSGHQFPNYSSELNVNALLLGDSALYLCASSLAANTGELFFGEGSRLTVL.

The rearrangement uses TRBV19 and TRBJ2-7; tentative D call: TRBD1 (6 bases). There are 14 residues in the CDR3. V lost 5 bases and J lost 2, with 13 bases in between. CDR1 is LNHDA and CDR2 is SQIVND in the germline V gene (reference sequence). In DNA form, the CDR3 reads TGTGCCAGTAGTGTGAAACAGGGAGCCTACGAGCAGTACTTC. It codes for CASSVKQGAYEQYF.

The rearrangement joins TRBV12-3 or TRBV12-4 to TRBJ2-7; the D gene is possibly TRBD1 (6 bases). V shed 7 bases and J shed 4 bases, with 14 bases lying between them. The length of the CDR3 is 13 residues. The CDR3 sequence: CASTLFQGYEQYF. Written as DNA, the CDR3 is TGTGCCAGCACCCTTTTTCAGGGGTACGAGCAGTACTTC.

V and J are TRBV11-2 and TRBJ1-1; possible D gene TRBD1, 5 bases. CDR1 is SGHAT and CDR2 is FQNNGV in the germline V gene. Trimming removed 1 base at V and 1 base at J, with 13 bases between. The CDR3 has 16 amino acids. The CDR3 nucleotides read TGTGCCAGCAGCTTAGGTCGTGGGGCATCGAACACTGAAGCTTTCTTT. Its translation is CASSLGRGASNTEAFF.

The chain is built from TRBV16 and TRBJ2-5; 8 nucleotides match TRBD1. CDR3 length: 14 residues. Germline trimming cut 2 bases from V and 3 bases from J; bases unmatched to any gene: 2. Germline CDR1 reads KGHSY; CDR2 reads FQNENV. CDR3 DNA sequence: TGTGCCAGCAGCCAAGACAGGGGTAAAGAGACCCAGTACTTC. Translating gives CASSQDRGKETQYF.

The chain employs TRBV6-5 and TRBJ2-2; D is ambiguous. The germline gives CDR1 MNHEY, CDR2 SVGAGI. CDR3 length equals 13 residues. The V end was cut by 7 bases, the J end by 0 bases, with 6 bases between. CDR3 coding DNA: TGTGCCAGCACCCCCTCGAACACCGGGGAGCTGTTTTTT. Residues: CASTPSNTGELFF.

The CDR3 loop is CASKGGVGEKLFF. CDR3 nucleotides: TGCGCCAGCAAGGGGGGGGTGGGTGAAAAACTGTTTTTT. The chain is built from TRBV10-2 and TRBJ1-4; maybe TRBD1 (6 bases). Trimming stripped 7 bases from V and 7 bases from J, with 13 bases between. This CDR3 has 13 amino acids. The germline CDR1 and CDR2 sequences are WSHSY and SAAADI.

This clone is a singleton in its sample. The CDR3 spells CASSYSPGYGYTF. For the CDR3, the DNA is TGTGCCAGCAGTTACTCCCCCGGGTACGGCTACACCTTC. The V call is TRBV6-6, the J call TRBJ1-2; no reliable D call. V was shortened by 0 bases and J by 8 bases, with 10 bases between the two germline ends. Per germline, CDR1 MNHNY and CDR2 SVGAGI (reference sequence). CDR3 length equals 13 residues.

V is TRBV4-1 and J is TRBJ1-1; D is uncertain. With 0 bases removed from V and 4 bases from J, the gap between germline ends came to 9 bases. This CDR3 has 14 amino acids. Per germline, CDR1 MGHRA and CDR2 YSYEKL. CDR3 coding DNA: TGCGCCAGCAGCCAAGAGACATTCGGCACTGAAGCTTTCTTT. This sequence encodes CASSQETFGTEAFF.